This T cell receptor (beta chain) was captured in a study of blood T cell repertoires in COVID-19. The V and J ends lost 3 bases and 2 bases respectively, with 10 bases between them. The CDR3 sequence is 14 residues long. The germline gives CDR1 LNHDA, CDR2 SQIVND (reference sequence). Clones were read by immunoSEQ multiplex PCR, and TCRdb kept only the in-frame ones, dropping some. The sample has tens of thousands of clones; nearly 90% are singletons. The chain recombines TRBV19 with TRBJ1-1; the D gene is possibly TRBD1 (5 bases). The sample taken for sequencing was peripheral blood. The source of this sequence is a man over 45 with active COVID-19. CDR3 sequence: CASSILQANTEAFF. CDR3 DNA: TGTGCCAGTAGTATTTTACAGGCCAACACTGAAGCTTTCTTT. Combining the CDR3 with reference TRBV19 and TRBJ1-1 gives the whole variable domain DGGITQSPKYLFRKEGQNVTLSCEQNLNHDAMYWYRQDPGQGLRLIYYSQIVNDFQKGDIAEGYSVSREKKESFPLTVTSAQKNPTAFYLCASSILQANTEAFFGQGTRLTVV.